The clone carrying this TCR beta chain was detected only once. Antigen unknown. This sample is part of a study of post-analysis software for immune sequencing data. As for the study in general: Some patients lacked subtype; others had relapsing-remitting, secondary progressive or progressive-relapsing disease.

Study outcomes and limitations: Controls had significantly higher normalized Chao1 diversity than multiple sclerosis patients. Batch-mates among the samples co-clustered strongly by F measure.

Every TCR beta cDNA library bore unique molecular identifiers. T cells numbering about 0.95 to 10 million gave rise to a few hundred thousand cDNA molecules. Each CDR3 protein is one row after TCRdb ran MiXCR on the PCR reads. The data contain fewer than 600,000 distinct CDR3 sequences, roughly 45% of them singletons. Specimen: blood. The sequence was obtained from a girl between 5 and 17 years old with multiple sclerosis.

The CDR3 sequence is CASSLLGSGGNEQYF. DNA of the CDR3: TGTGCCAGCAGCCTCCTTGGGTCAGGTGGAAATGAGCAGTACTTC. This chain links TRBV28 with TRBJ2-5; D is ambiguous. Trimming pared 6 bases from V and 11 bases from J, leaving 25 bases between. CDR3 size: 15 residues. Germline loops: CDR1 MDHEN, CDR2 SYDVKM. Full variable domain (outside the CDR3, taken from reference TRBV28 and TRBJ2-5): DVKVTQSSRYLVKRTGEKVFLECVQDMDHENMFWYRQDPGLGLRLIYFSYDVKMKEKGDIPEGYSVSREKKERFSLILESASTNQTSMYLCASSLLGSGGNEQYFGPGTRLLVL.